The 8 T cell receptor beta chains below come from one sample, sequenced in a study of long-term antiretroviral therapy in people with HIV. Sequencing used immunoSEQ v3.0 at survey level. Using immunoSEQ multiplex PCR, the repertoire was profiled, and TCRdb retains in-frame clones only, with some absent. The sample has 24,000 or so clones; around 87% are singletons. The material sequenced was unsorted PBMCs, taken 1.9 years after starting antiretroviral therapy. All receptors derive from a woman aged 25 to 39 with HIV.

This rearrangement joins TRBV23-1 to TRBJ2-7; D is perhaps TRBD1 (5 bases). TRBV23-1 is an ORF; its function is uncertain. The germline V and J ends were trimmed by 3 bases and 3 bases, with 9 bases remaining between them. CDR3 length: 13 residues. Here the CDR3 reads CASSQQGIYEQYV. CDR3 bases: TGCGCCAGCAGTCAGCAGGGAATCTACGAGCAGTACGTC.

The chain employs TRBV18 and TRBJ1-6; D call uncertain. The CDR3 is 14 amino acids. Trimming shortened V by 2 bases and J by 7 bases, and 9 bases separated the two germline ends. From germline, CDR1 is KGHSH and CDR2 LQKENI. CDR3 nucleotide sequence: TGTGCCAGCTCACCAATCAGATTCAATTCACCCCTCCACTTT. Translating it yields CASSPIRFNSPLHF.

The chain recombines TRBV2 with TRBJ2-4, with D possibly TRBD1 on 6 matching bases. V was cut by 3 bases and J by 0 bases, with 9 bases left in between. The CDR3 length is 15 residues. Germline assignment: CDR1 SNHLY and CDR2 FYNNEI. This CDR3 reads CASSEQGLAKNIQYF. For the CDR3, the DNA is TGTGCCAGCAGTGAGCAGGGGTTAGCCAAAAACATTCAGTACTTC.

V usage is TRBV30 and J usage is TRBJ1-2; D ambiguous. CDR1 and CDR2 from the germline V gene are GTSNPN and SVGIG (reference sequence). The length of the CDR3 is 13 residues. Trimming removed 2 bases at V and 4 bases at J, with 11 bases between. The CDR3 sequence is CAWSPPDLYGYTF. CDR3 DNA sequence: TGTGCCTGGAGTCCCCCGGACCTCTATGGCTACACCTTC.

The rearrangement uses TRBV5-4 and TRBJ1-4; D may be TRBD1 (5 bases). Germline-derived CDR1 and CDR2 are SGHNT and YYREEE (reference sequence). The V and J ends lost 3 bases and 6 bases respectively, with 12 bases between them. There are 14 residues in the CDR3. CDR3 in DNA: TGTGCCAGCAGCTCACGACAGTACGATGAAAAACTGTTTTTT. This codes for CASSSRQYDEKLFF.

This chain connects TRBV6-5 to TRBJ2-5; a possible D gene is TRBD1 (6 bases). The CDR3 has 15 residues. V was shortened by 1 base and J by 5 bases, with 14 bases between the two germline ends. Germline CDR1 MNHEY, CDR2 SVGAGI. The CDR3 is CASSYYPQQGETQYF. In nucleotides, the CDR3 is TGTGCCAGCAGTTACTACCCGCAACAGGGTGAGACCCAGTACTTC.

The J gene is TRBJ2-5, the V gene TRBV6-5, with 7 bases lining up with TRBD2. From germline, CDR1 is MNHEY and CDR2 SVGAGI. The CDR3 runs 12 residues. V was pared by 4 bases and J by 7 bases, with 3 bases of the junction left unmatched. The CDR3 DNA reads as TGTGCCAGCAGTTGGGGGGGGTGGACCCAGTACTTC. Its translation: CASSWGGWTQYF.

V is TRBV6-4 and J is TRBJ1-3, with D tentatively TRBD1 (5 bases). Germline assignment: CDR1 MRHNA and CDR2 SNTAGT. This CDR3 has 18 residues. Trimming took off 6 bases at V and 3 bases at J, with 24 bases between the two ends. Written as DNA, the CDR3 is TGTGCCAGCAGCCCAAATACAAAACCAGGGTCAGTTGGAAACACCATATATTTT. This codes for CASSPNTKPGSVGNTIYF.